This T cell receptor (beta chain) comes out of a study of T cell clones after liver transplantation (dated by TCRdb to between 2018 and 2021). Describing the broader study: ITN030ST, the source of the samples, was a randomized trial that attempted immunosuppression withdrawal within 2 years of liver transplantation. Subjects received no induction therapy and standard immunosuppression until randomization at 12-24 months post-transplant. Tolerance was defined as complete withdrawal of immunosuppression for at least one year without a rise in liver enzymes beyond twice the upper limit of normal. Three of the eight recipients were HCV-positive; the others were transplanted for non-autoimmune, non-viral indications. After a pre-transplant mixed lymphocyte reaction, TCRbeta sequencing was used to pinpoint donor-reactive T cell clones, which were subsequently tracked in post-transplant blood. As an antigen-independent comparator for donor-reactive sequences, third party-reactive TCRbeta sequences were also identified from pre-transplant MLRs. A cohort of 8 liver transplant recipients was studied, of whom 3 were classified as tolerant and 5 as non-tolerant. Blood samples were taken pre-transplant, pre-randomization before withdrawal, and post-randomization after full withdrawal or failed withdrawal.

The full study reports these points: In 5 of 8 subjects, circulating donor-reactive CD4 TCRbeta sequences decreased significantly after transplant, regardless of tolerance or HCV status. In two subjects, low numbers of available donor cells limited the measurable donor-reactive repertoire. When repertoire turnover was accounted for, significantly reduced detection of donor-reactive sequences was found in 7 of 8 subjects for CD4 and in 8 of 8 subjects for CD8. Donor-reactive sequences decreased more than third party-reactive sequences, which suggests partial antigen-specific deletion that was not related to withdrawal success. Because no allograft tissue specimens were available, donor-reactive T cells may have migrated into the graft instead of being deleted. The conclusions were considered preliminary, being limited by small, heterogeneous patient numbers and non-standardized post-transplant time points.

A note on this clone: Its antigen remains unidentified. The record has no base qualities; no much larger clone is one base away.

Unstimulated PBMCs, after thawing, were stained for CD3, CD4 and CD8 and then FACS-sorted into CD3+CD4+ and CD3+CD8+ populations. All 8 studied subjects were randomized to immunosuppression withdrawal. The Qiagen DNeasy Blood and Tissue Kit was used for genomic DNA isolation. V sheds 5 bases and J sheds 4 bases, leaving 14 bases between their ends. Via the germline V gene (reference sequence), CDR1 is LNHDA and CDR2 SQIVND. The CDR3, cysteine through phenylalanine, is 15 amino acids long. Just CDR3 DNA is preserved here, 45 bases in frame from base 1. High-throughput TCRbeta CDR3 sequencing of frozen genomic DNA was performed by immunoSEQ, including PCR amplification, mapping, bias correction and internal controls. As for the authors' bioinformatics: Productive rearrangements were kept, and unique TCRbeta sequences were defined by CDR3 nucleotide sequence plus V and J gene. For a sequence to be called donor-reactive, it needed a frequency of at least 0.01% and at least 5-fold expansion in CFSE-low cells compared with unstimulated pre-transplant cells. Per-subject minimum frequency thresholds, based on the lowest-template unstimulated sample, ensured at least 90% detection power. Jensen-Shannon divergence between the top 1000 TCRbeta sequences after and before transplant was used to measure repertoire turnover. Two-sided Fisher's exact tests were used to test for changes in the detection of donor-reactive sequences. Drawn from immuneACCESS, this table holds only the in-frame rearrangements with V and J called that TCRdb kept. Clones are partly lost; checked studies trace under half to an unresolved V gene and leave the rest unexplained. That table supplies the V and J calls and clone size; D and trimming were determined from the DNA. Across this sample there are some 110,000 clones, with 75% to 95% seen only once. More than 0.8% of the sample belongs to the ten largest clones.

This clonotype was sampled from a human patient who received a liver transplant. After a transplant, some T cells may have been passed on by the graft donor. The material sequenced was CD4+ T cells from blood, taken 12 months after liver transplant. The rearranged segments are TRBV19 and TRBJ1-4; the D gene cannot be resolved reliably. The bases are TGTGCCAGTAGTTCCCGGGCGGGAGGTAATGAAAAACTGTTTTTT. Its protein product is CASSSRAGGNEKLFF.